This TCR beta chain was recorded in a study of blood T cell repertoires in COVID-19. Whole-study context: COVID-19 samples, acute and convalescent, were from the United States, Italy and Spain. T cells, B-cell-depleted T cells, or PBMCs provided the cDNA or gDNA that served as material.

Methods used by the authors: Nucleated cell counts were estimated from reference gene primer amplification. The protocol was immunoSEQ multiplex PCR, while the TCRdb copy is restricted to in-frame clones and leaves out a portion. Clone size and V and J calls were adopted from that table, with D and trimming inferred from the DNA. The sample lists 250,000 or so clones; around 87% were seen once. The ends were cut back, 10 bases at V and 1 base at J, with 14 bases in the middle. This CDR3 has 14 amino acids. Germline CDR1 and CDR2: ENHRY and SYGVKD. One Seattle source followed patients from active infection through their disease course.

The J gene is TRBJ1-5, the V gene TRBV10-3, with a possible D match to TRBD1 (6 bases). Sequencing was carried out using peripheral blood. This sequence originates from an older woman with COVID-19, enrolled during active disease. The CDR3 nucleotides are TGTGCCACGCGGACAGAGGGGAGCAATCAGCCCCAGCATTTT. This gives the protein CATRTEGSNQPQHF.